Each of the 4 T cell receptor beta chains below was sequenced from the same sample in a study of cytomegalovirus exposure and HLA in healthy donors (dated by TCRdb to about 2017). The library was built by means of the immunoSEQ multiplex PCR assay. For the multiplex PCR, a mixture combining 60 forward primers for TCR Vbeta segments and 13 reverse primers for TCR Jbeta segments was used. Not all clones reach the TCRdb copy of this immuneACCESS table, which keeps in-frame sequences only. Checked studies attribute under half of the gap to unresolved V genes and leave the rest unexplained. Across this sample there are around 150,000 clones, with about 72% seen only once. The ten biggest clones cover over 1.1% of the sample. The sequenced sample was PBMCs. Receptors were obtained from a male donor in good health and CMV-seronegative.

V usage is TRBV6-1 and J usage is TRBJ2-4, with 7 nucleotides matching TRBD2. Trimming took 6 bases from V and 8 from J; bases not matched to a gene: 13. CDR1 and CDR2 from the germline V gene are MNHNS and SASEGT. CDR3 length equals 15 residues. DNA for the CDR3: TGTGCCAGCAGACAGACGGGCCGGGGGGAAGACATTCAGTACTTC. It yields the protein CASRQTGRGEDIQYF.

Note on this clone: This CDR3 is missing its conserved last phenylalanine or tryptophan, likely due to a read error. No DNA is shown, since the ends of the CDR3 on it are uncertain; the CDR3 is the one TCRdb lists. This chain joins TRBV12-5 and TRBJ1-4. The CDR3 contains 8 residues when both ends are counted. Germline-derived CDR1 and CDR2 are LGHNT and FRNRAP. CDR3 residues: CASGWTDV.

This clone was detected once. The rearrangement uses TRBV4-2 and TRBJ2-7; 14 nucleotides line up with TRBD2. Trimming removed 2 bases from V and 0 bases from J; junction bases left unmatched: 9. The CDR3 runs 19 residues. CDR1 LGHNA and CDR2 YNFKEQ come from the germline V gene. Here the CDR3 reads CASSQLQGLAGESSYEQYF. The CDR3 DNA is TGTGCCAGCAGCCAACTTCAGGGACTAGCGGGGGAGAGCTCCTACGAGCAGTACTTC.

This clone has only one observation. The gene calls are TRBV27 and TRBJ2-5; weak D call: TRBD1 (6 bases). CDR3 length: 13 residues. CDR1 and CDR2 from the germline V gene are MNHEY and SMNVEV (reference sequence). V lost 7 bases and J 4 bases, leaving 13 bases between the germline ends. CDR3: CASKVQGGETQYF. CDR3 sequence (DNA): TGTGCCAGCAAAGTTCAAGGGGGAGAGACCCAGTACTTC.